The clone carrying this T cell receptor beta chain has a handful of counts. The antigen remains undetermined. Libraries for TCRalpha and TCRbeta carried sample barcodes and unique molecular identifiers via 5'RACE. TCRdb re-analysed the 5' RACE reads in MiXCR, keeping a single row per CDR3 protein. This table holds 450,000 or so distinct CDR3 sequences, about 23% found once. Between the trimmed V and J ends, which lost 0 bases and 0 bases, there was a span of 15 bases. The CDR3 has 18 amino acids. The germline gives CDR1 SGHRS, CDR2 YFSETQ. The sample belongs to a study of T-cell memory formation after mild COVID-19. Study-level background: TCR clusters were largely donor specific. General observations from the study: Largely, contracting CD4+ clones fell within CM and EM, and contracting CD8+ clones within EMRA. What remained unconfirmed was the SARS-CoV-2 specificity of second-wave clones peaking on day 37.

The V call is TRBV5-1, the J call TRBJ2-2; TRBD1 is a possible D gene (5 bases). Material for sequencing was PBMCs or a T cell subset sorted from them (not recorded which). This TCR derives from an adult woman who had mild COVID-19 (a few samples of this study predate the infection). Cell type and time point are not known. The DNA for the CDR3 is TGCGCCAGCAGCTTGGGATTGTGGGGCTTCGCGAACACCGGGGAGCTGTTTTTT. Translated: CASSLGLWGFANTGELFF.